The 11 T cell receptor beta chains in this list originate from one sample, sequenced in a study of shared clonotypes between healthy human individuals. The assay was immunoSEQ multiplex PCR, and TCRdb's table has in-frame clones only and misses some. The sample includes roughly 2.4 million clones, almost 96% of them seen just once. Material: naive CD4+ T cells sorted from blood. Subset described: CD45RA+ positively selected. The receptors shown here come from a man younger than 35 in good health.

The chain couples TRBV6-1 to TRBJ1-5; a possible D gene is TRBD1 (5 bases). The CDR3 consists of 15 residues. Trimming removed 1 base from V and 6 bases from J, with 13 bases in between. Germline V gene sequence: CDR1 MNHNS, CDR2 SASEGT. The CDR3 DNA sequence: TGTGCCAGCAGTGAAGTGTGGGCAGGGAGTCAGCCCCAGCATTTT. This translates into CASSEVWAGSQPQHF.

Comments on this clone: Other DNA variants within this sample encode the same CDR3. The J gene is TRBJ2-7, the V gene TRBV5-1, with D unresolved. Germline V gene lookup returns CDR1 SGHRS and CDR2 YFSETQ. Trimming removed 4 bases from V and 3 bases from J, with 8 bases in between. This CDR3 has 12 residues. CDR3 coding DNA: TGCGCCAGCAGCCCCCCAAGCTACGAGCAGTACTTC. This gives the protein CASSPPSYEQYF. The full variable domain, its missing parts supplied by reference TRBV5-1 and TRBJ2-7, is KAGVTQTPRYLIKTRGQQVTLSCSPISGHRSVSWYQQTPGQGLQFLFEYFSETQRNKGNFPGRFSGRQFSNSRSEMNVSTLELGDSALYLCASSPPSYEQYFGPGTRLTVT.

The chain couples TRBV6-5 to TRBJ2-3, with 11 positions matching TRBD1. The J segment lost 8 bases and the V segment lost 5 bases, leaving 9 bases of the junction unmatched. Germline loops: CDR1 MNHEY, CDR2 SVGAGI. This CDR3 is 15 amino acids long. For the CDR3, the DNA is TGTGCCAGCAGTCAACCCGGGACAGGGGGGGGTACGCAGTATTTT. It yields the protein CASSQPGTGGGTQYF.

Concerning this clone: The same CDR3 arises from other DNA sequences in this sample as well. The chain recombines TRBV6-5 with TRBJ1-5; D call uncertain. V was cut by 0 bases and J by 4 bases, with 4 bases left in between. There are 13 residues in the CDR3. CDR1 is MNHEY, CDR2 SVGAGI, per germline. The CDR3 reads CASSYSRNQPQHF. In DNA, the CDR3 is TGTGCCAGCAGTTACTCGAGGAATCAGCCCCAGCATTTT.

V gene TRBV6-1 combines with J gene TRBJ1-5, with unresolved D. This CDR3 is built from 15 residues. Trimming stripped 3 bases from V and 4 bases from J, with 13 bases between. Germline V gene lookup returns CDR1 MNHNS and CDR2 SASEGT. The CDR3, as DNA: TGTGCCAGCAGTGACCGCGGGGTGGGGAATCAGCCCCAGCATTTT. It is translated as CASSDRGVGNQPQHF.

To note about this clone: Other DNA sequences within the sample encode an identical CDR3. The V gene is TRBV29-1, the J gene TRBJ2-7, with unresolved D. The germline V and J ends were trimmed by 6 bases and 2 bases, with 8 bases remaining between them. CDR1 is SQVTM and CDR2 is ANQGSEA in the germline V gene. This CDR3 has 11 amino acids. CDR3 coding DNA: TGCAGCGTGGCAGGTACCTACGAGCAGTACTTC. As protein: CSVAGTYEQYF.

The V call is TRBV7-2, the J call TRBJ1-1, with D hard to call. Germline-derived CDR1 and CDR2 are SGHTA and FQGNSA. There are 14 residues in the CDR3. V gave up 6 bases and J gave up 1 base, with 12 bases separating them. CDR3 in amino acids: CASRIFQANTEAFF. The CDR3 nucleotides read TGTGCCAGCAGAATATTTCAGGCGAACACTGAAGCTTTCTTT.

This clone was detected once. V usage is TRBV7-2 and J usage is TRBJ1-1; possible D gene TRBD1, 6 bases. The V gene lost 8 bases and the J gene lost 6 bases, with 19 bases spanning the gap. Germline CDR1 reads SGHTA; CDR2 reads FQGNSA. CDR3 size: 14 residues. CDR3 DNA sequence: TGTGCCAGCCGACTAGGGGGTAGCGTCTCTGAAGCTTTCTTT. Amino acid sequence: CASRLGGSVSEAFF.

The gene calls are TRBV19 and TRBJ1-5; D gene uncertain. This CDR3 has 15 amino acids. Trimming cost V 3 bases and J 1 base, with 10 bases left between them. The germline gives CDR1 LNHDA, CDR2 SQIVND (reference sequence). In DNA, the CDR3 is TGTGCCAGTAGTATTAGGGAAAGCAGCAATCAGCCCCAGCATTTT. Amino acid sequence: CASSIRESSNQPQHF.

The CDR3 coding sequence is TGCAGCGCCGAACAGGGGAATGAGCAGTTCTTC. Encoded protein: CSAEQGNEQFF. The chain recombines TRBV29-1 with TRBJ2-1, with 7 bases that match TRBD1. The V gene's germline CDR1 is SQVTM and CDR2 ANQGSEA. Losses at the gene ends were 7 bases for V and 7 bases for J; bases not matched to a gene: 4. The CDR3 runs to 11 residues.

The chain is built from TRBV7-2 and TRBJ1-2; TRBD1 matches 7 bases. Germline V gene lookup returns CDR1 SGHTA and CDR2 FQGNSA. This CDR3 has 13 amino acids. Trimming took 7 bases from V and 8 from J; bases not matched to a gene: 10. CDR3 sequence reads: CASTLRGQGGYTF. The CDR3 bases are TGTGCCAGCACCCTAAGGGGGCAGGGAGGCTACACCTTC.